The entry below describes one TCR beta chain. The sample comes from a study of blood T cell repertoires in COVID-19. As originally analysed: How many nucleated cells were present was estimated from reference gene primer amplification. Only in-frame clones appear in the TCRdb table, and some are missing; sequencing was by immunoSEQ multiplex PCR. The D gene and trimming were derived from the DNA, and the V and J assignments and clone size from that table. The sample holds around 140,000 clones, around 80% seen once. The study assigned cohorts using participant-reported clinical history. With 7 bases removed from V and 8 bases from J, the gap between germline ends came to 11 bases. Germline loops: CDR1 MNHEY, CDR2 SVGAGI. The CDR3 has 11 amino acids.

The J gene is TRBJ1-2, the V gene TRBV6-5; tentative D call: TRBD1 (5 bases). This receptor was obtained from a man between 40 and 49 years old with acute COVID-19. Sequencing input: PBMCs or T cells enriched from blood (not recorded which). The CDR3 region is CASMGLWGYTF. The CDR3 DNA is TGTGCCAGCATGGGACTATGGGGCTACACCTTC.